The clone carrying this T cell receptor beta chain appeared many times. The target antigen is unknown. There are 14 residues in the CDR3. V was pared by 4 bases and J by 6 bases, with 13 bases between. Looked up from germline, CDR1 is MDHEN and CDR2 is SYDVKM. Each CDR3 protein is one row after TCRdb ran MiXCR on the reads. The sample holds around 100,000 distinct CDR3 sequences, 16% seen once. The source of the sample is a study of T cell repertoires in cytomegalovirus infection. Study-wide results and caveats: Identification of carriers of CMV plus the relevant HLA was performed using cumulative public TCR beta family frequency. HLA-C-restricted CMV clonotypes gave the most frequent clonotype in two of eight donors.

The sample taken for sequencing was PBMCs. This rearrangement joins TRBV28 to TRBJ2-1; no firm D call. This sequence was found in a human donor in good health (CMV status not recorded). Some clones in this sample may be carry-over from other donors' samples. The CDR3 DNA reads as TGTGCCAGCAGTTCCACCTATGGGCGCAATGAGCAGTTCTTC. It encodes CASSSTYGRNEQFF.